Each of the 20 T cell receptor beta chains below was sequenced from the same sample in a study of human T cells and chemical hapten exposure (dated by TCRdb to about 2021). The time point label of this sample denotes: patch test 2, 6 weeks after DPC sensitization. The treatment or condition label here, explained by the study, means: therapeutic diphenylcyclopropenone sensitization with weekly scalp DPC. Receptors were amplified or captured by RACE. Instrument on record: NextSeq 500. Through fastp at Q25 and MiXCR, TCRdb rebuilt clones from the public reads, retaining in-frame beta chains. Entries that share a CDR3 protein sequence are merged under the most common genes and DNA. The sample records about 140,000 distinct CDR3 sequences, approximately 10% of which are singletons. The ten most abundant clones make up about 1.4% of the sample. This specimen was whole blood, taken in connection with sensitization to the hapten diphenylcyclopropenone (DPC). These receptors were obtained from a woman in her fifties or sixties with alopecia areata. Some clones in this sample may be carry-over from other donors' samples.

This chain connects TRBV9 to TRBJ2-2; 8 positions agree with TRBD2. V gave up 0 bases and J gave up 0 bases; unmatched junction bases: 4. The CDR3 covers 17 residues. Germline values: CDR1 SGDLS, CDR2 YYNGEE. In DNA, the CDR3 is TGTGCCAGCAGCGTAGGCGGGAGGACGTCGAACACCGGGGAGCTGTTTTTT. Protein sequence: CASSVGGRTSNTGELFF. The full variable domain, rest sourced from reference TRBV9 and TRBJ2-2, is DSGVTQTPKHLITATGQRVTLRCSPRSGDLSVYWYQQSLDQGLQFLIQYYNGEERAKGNILERFSAQQFPDLHSELNLSSLELGDSALYFCASSVGGRTSNTGELFFGEGSRLTVL.

There are a few counts of this clonotype. V usage is TRBV5-4 and J usage is TRBJ1-1; weak D call: TRBD1 (5 bases). The CDR3 extends over 17 amino acids. Trimming cost V 4 bases and J 1 base, with 20 bases left between them. CDR1 and CDR2 (germline): SGHNT, YYREEE (reference sequence). CDR3: CASSTVRPWGSNTEAFF. CDR3 sequence (DNA): TGTGCCAGCAGCACTGTGAGGCCATGGGGCTCGAACACTGAAGCTTTCTTT.

This clonotype was seen a few times. V is TRBV6-5 and J is TRBJ1-5; D unclear. Germline assignment: CDR1 MNHEY and CDR2 SVGAGI. The CDR3 covers 13 residues. The V and J ends lost 7 bases and 9 bases respectively, with 16 bases between them. CDR3 amino acids: CASNPSGLGPQHF. The CDR3 bases are TGTGCCAGCAACCCCTCCGGTTTGGGGCCCCAGCATTTT.

This clonotype appeared a few times. This rearrangement joins TRBV14 to TRBJ2-5; D not certain. The germline gives CDR1 SGHDN, CDR2 FVKESK. The CDR3 length is 16 residues. V was pared by 1 base and J by 2 bases, with 14 bases between. In nucleotides, the CDR3 is TGTGCCAGCAGCCAAGTTTTTCGGGCCCGGCAAGAGACCCAGTACTTC. Translating gives CASSQVFRARQETQYF.

V gene TRBV20-1 combines with J gene TRBJ2-5; possible D gene TRBD1, 5 bases. V was shortened by 0 bases and J by 3 bases, with 17 bases between the two germline ends. The CDR3 loop spans 16 amino acids. CDR1 is DFQATT and CDR2 is SNEGSKA in the germline V gene (reference sequence). The CDR3: CSARDLLTDPKETQYF. DNA of the CDR3: TGCAGTGCTAGAGACCTCCTGACAGATCCAAAAGAGACCCAGTACTTC.

This clonotype has a count of ten or more. This chain uses TRBV7-2 with TRBJ1-3; 7 bases are shared with TRBD1. This CDR3 has 16 amino acids. Germline loops: CDR1 SGHTA, CDR2 FQGNSA. V shed 5 bases, J shed 2 bases, and the junction held 9 bases outside the gene matches. CDR3: CASSRNQGVTGNTIYF. The CDR3 DNA follows: TGTGCCAGCAGCCGTAACCAGGGGGTCACTGGAAACACCATATATTTT.

This clonotype showed up just a few times. V gene TRBV19 combines with J gene TRBJ2-6; possible D gene TRBD1, 6 bases. This CDR3 contains 15 residues. Germline CDR1 and CDR2: LNHDA and SQIVND (reference sequence). V dropped 5 bases and J dropped 3 bases, with 11 bases sitting between them. CDR3 sequence: CASSLTGFGANVLTF. As DNA, the CDR3 is TGTGCCAGTAGTCTTACAGGGTTTGGGGCCAACGTCCTGACTTTC.

The chain has TRBV12-3 or TRBV12-4 and TRBJ2-3, with D possibly being TRBD2 (6 bases). The CDR3 length is 15 residues. V lost 6 bases to trimming and J lost 1 base, with 14 bases between them. The CDR3 loop reads CASRGLPAGTDTQYF. CDR3 bases: TGTGCCAGCAGGGGACTGCCGGCCGGCACAGATACGCAGTATTTT.

This clonotype was picked up a small number of times. The rearrangement uses TRBV3-1 and TRBJ2-5, with D perhaps TRBD1 (5 bases). Trimming removed 1 base from V and 4 bases from J, with 10 bases in between. The CDR3 is 14 amino acids. Germline lookup yields CDR1 LGHDT and CDR2 YNNKEL (reference sequence). In DNA, the CDR3 is TGTGCCAGCAGCCAAGGAAGGGGCGGAGAGACCCAGTACTTC. Protein: CASSQGRGGETQYF.

The chain links TRBV10-2 to TRBJ1-5, with TRBD1 identical over 7 bases. The V gene end was trimmed by 6 bases and the J gene end by 5 bases; junction bases not matched to a gene: 10. Per germline, CDR1 WSHSY and CDR2 SAAADI. The CDR3 extends over 15 amino acids. CDR3 sequence: CASRSTGARYQPQHF. The CDR3 bases are TGCGCCAGCAGGAGCACAGGGGCACGCTATCAGCCCCAGCATTTT.

This clonotype was observed at least ten times. CDR3 sequence reads: CASSRTDEAFF. The CDR3 DNA reads as TGTGCCAGTAGTCGGACAGATGAAGCTTTCTTT. This sequence joins TRBV19 and TRBJ1-1, with D maybe TRBD1 (6 bases). The CDR3 spans 11 residues. Per the germline V gene, CDR1 is LNHDA and CDR2 is SQIVND (reference sequence). Trimming cost V 5 bases and J 7 bases, with 8 bases left between them.

This rearrangement joins TRBV7-2 to TRBJ2-7, with D maybe TRBD1 (7 bases). In germline, CDR1 is SGHTA, CDR2 FQGNSA. The CDR3 spans 15 residues. Deletions cut 5 bases from V and 5 bases from J, with 19 bases between. The CDR3: CASSPGVGQHNEQYF. CDR3 DNA: TGTGCCAGCAGCCCGGGGGTGGGACAGCATAACGAGCAGTACTTC.

This clonotype was recorded a few times. The rearrangement links TRBV18 to TRBJ2-2, with 7 bases lining up with TRBD1. CDR1 and CDR2 (germline): KGHSH, LQKENI. The CDR3 spans 15 residues. V lost 0 bases and J lost 5; bases outside the gene matches: 3. The CDR3 DNA follows: TGTGCCAGCTCACCACCGAGGGGGCAGACCGGGGAGCTGTTTTTT. Translating gives CASSPPRGQTGELFF.

This clonotype was seen repeatedly, ten times or more. The chain recombines TRBV5-1 with TRBJ1-2; 8 bases agree with TRBD1. V was pared by 1 base and J by 4 bases, with 12 bases of the junction left unmatched. The germline V gene encodes CDR1 SGHRS and CDR2 YFSETQ. This CDR3 is 17 amino acids long. CDR3 sequence reads: CASSLYPGQATLYGYTF. CDR3 coding DNA: TGCGCCAGCAGCTTGTATCCGGGACAGGCGACCCTCTATGGCTACACCTTC.

This clonotype showed up just once. The chain combines TRBV28 with TRBJ2-7, with D perhaps matching TRBD2 (5 bases). Germline V gene data show CDR1 as MDHEN and CDR2 as SYDVKM. This CDR3 spans 15 amino acids. Trimming pared 4 bases from V and 2 bases from J, leaving 15 bases between. CDR3 residues: CASSSIGEGPYEQYF. Here the CDR3 DNA reads TGTGCCAGCAGTTCCATCGGAGAGGGTCCCTACGAGCAGTACTTC. Based on the CDR3 plus reference TRBV28 and TRBJ2-7, the full variable domain is DVKVTQSSRYLVKRTGEKVFLECVQDMDHENMFWYRQDPGLGLRLIYFSYDVKMKEKGDIPEGYSVSREKKERFSLILESASTNQTSMYLCASSSIGEGPYEQYFGPGTRLTVT.

The chain has TRBV4-3 and TRBJ2-2; D remains ambiguous. Germline V gives CDR1 LGHNA, CDR2 YSLEER. CDR3 length: 14 residues. The V gene lost 4 bases and the J gene lost 3 bases, with 9 bases spanning the gap. This CDR3 is CASSLLYYTGELFF. As DNA, the CDR3 is TGCGCCAGCAGCCTACTTTATTACACCGGGGAGCTGTTTTTT.

The table lists this clonotype with a few counts. This chain connects TRBV20-1 to TRBJ2-7; 10 bases are shared with TRBD2. The CDR3 loop spans 15 amino acids. The germline V gene encodes CDR1 DFQATT and CDR2 SNEGSKA (reference sequence). Trimming took 0 bases from V and 1 from J; bases not matched to a gene: 3. The CDR3 protein is CSARDLAGASYEQYF. Here the CDR3 DNA reads TGCAGTGCTAGAGATCTAGCGGGAGCGTCCTACGAGCAGTACTTC.

The chain joins TRBV7-9 to TRBJ2-3, with unresolved D. This CDR3 contains 13 residues. Germline loops: CDR1 SEHNR, CDR2 FQNEAQ (reference sequence). Trimming took 9 bases from V and 5 from J, leaving 15 bases between them. CDR3 region: CASGADLGDTQYF. The CDR3 DNA sequence: TGTGCCAGTGGCGCGGATCTGGGAGATACGCAGTATTTT.

With respect to this clonotype: A much more abundant neighbour one base away suggests this may be a read error. This rearrangement joins TRBV12-3 or TRBV12-4 to TRBJ1-4, with D hard to call. Trimming pared 1 base from V and 11 bases from J, leaving 14 bases between. The CDR3 is 14 residues long. CDR3 residues: CASSLGKASRKLFF. CDR3 nucleotides: TGTGCCAGCAGTTTAGGAAAGGCTAGTAGGAAACTGTTTTTT.

This clonotype came up many times. This chain uses TRBV5-1 with TRBJ1-1; no firm D call. The CDR3 is made up of 15 amino acids. Per the germline V gene, CDR1 is SGHRS and CDR2 is YFSETQ. V lost 4 bases to trimming and J lost 0 bases, with 13 bases between them. The CDR3 DNA reads TGCGCCAGCAGCACCGGACGGACCATGAACACTGAAGCTTTCTTT. Protein: CASSTGRTMNTEAFF.